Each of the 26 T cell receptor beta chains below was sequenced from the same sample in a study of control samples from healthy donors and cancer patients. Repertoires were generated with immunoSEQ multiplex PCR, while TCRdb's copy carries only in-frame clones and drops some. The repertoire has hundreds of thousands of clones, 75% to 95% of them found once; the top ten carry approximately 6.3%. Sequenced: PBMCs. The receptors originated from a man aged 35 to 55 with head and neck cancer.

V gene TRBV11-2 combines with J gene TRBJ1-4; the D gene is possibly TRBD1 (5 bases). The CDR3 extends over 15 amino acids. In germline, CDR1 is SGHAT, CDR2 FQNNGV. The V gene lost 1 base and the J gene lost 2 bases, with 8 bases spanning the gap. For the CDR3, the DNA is TGTGCCAGCAGCTTAGTTGGGGGGACTAATGAAAAACTGTTTTTT. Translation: CASSLVGGTNEKLFF.

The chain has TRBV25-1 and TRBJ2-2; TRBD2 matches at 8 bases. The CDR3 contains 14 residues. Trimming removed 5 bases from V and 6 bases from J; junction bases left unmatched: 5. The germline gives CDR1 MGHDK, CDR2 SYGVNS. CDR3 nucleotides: TGTGCCAGCAGTAAAGCGGGAGTGTCCGGGGAGCTGTTTTTT. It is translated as CASSKAGVSGELFF.

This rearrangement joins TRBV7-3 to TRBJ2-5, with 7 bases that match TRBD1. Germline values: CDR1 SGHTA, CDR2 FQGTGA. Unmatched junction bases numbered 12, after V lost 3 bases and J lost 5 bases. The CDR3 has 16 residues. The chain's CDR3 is CASSLYRTGPGETQYF. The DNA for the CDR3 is TGTGCCAGCAGCTTGTACCGGACAGGCCCCGGGGAGACCCAGTACTTC. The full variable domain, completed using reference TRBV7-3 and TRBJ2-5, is GAGVSQTPSNKVTEKGKYVELRCDPISGHTALYWYRQSLGQGPEFLIYFQGTGAADDSGLPNDRFFAVRPEGSVSTLKIQRTERGDSAVYLCASSLYRTGPGETQYFGPGTRLLVL.

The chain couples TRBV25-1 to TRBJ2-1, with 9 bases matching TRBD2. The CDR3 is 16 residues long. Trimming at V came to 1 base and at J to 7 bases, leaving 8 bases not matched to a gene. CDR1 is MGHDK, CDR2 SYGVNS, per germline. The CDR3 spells CASSESIAGAENEQFF. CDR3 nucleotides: TGTGCCAGCAGTGAATCCATAGCGGGGGCCGAGAATGAGCAGTTCTTC.

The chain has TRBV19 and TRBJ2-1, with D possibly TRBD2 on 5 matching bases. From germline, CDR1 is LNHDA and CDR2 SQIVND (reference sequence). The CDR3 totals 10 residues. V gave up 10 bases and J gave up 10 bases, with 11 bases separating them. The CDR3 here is CATREGEQFF. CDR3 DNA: TGTGCCACCCGTGAGGGAGAGCAGTTCTTC.

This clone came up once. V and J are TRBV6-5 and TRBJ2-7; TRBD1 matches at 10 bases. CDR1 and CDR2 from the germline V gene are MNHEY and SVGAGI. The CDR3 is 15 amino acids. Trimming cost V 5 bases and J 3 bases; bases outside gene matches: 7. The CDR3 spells CASSREGQGNYEQYF. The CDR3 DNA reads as TGTGCCAGCAGTCGAGAGGGACAGGGGAACTACGAGCAGTACTTC.

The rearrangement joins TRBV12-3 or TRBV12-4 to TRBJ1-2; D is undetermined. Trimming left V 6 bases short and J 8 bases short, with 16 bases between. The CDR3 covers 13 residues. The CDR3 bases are TGTGCCAGCAGCCTTGACGAAGCGGAAGGCTACACCTTC. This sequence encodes CASSLDEAEGYTF.

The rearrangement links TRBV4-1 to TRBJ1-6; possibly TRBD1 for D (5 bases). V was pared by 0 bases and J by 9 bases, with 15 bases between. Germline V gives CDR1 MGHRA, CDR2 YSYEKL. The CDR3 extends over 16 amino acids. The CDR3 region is CASSQETAGFRSPLHF. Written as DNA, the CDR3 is TGCGCCAGCAGCCAAGAAACGGCAGGGTTCCGTTCACCCCTCCACTTT.

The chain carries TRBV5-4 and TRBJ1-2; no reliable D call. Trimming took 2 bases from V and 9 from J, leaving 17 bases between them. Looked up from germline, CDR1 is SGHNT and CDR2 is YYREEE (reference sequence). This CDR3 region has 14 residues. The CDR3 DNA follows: TGTGCCAGCAGCTTCCCAGGAGAGTTTTATAGCTACACCTTC. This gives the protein CASSFPGEFYSYTF.

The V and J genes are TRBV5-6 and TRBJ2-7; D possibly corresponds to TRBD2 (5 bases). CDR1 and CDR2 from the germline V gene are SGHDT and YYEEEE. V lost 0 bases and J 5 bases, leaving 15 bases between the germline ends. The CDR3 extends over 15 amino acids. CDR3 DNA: TGTGCCAGCAGCTTGGGGCAGGCCCTCGGGGACGAGCAGTACTTC. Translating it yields CASSLGQALGDEQYF.

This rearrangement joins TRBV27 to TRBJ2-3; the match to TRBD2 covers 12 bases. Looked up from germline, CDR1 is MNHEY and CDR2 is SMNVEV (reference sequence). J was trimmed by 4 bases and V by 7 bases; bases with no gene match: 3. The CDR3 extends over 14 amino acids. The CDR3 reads CASNLAGGADTQYF. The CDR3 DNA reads TGTGCCAGCAATCTAGCGGGGGGGGCAGATACGCAGTATTTT.

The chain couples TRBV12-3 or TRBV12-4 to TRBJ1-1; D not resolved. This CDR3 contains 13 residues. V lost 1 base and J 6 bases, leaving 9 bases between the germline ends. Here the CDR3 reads CASSLGLGAEAFF. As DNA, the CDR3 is TGTGCCAGCAGTTTAGGCCTCGGGGCTGAAGCTTTCTTT.

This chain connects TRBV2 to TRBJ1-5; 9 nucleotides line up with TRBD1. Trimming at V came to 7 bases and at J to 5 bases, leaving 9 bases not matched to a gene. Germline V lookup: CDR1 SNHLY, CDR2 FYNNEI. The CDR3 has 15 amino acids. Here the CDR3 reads CASKWGQGDDQPQHF. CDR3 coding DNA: TGTGCCAGCAAATGGGGACAGGGCGATGATCAGCCCCAGCATTTT.

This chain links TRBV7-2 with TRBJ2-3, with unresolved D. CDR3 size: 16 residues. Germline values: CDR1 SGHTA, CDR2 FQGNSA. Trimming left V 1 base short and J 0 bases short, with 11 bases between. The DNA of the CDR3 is TGTGCCAGCAGCTTAGGATCTTACACAAGCACAGATACGCAGTATTTT. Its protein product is CASSLGSYTSTDTQYF. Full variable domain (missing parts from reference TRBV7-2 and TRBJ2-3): GAGVSQSPSNKVTEKGKDVELRCDPISGHTALYWYRQSLGQGLEFLIYFQGNSAPDKSGLPSDRFSAERTGGSVSTLTIQRTQQEDSAVYLCASSLGSYTSTDTQYFGPGTRLTVL.

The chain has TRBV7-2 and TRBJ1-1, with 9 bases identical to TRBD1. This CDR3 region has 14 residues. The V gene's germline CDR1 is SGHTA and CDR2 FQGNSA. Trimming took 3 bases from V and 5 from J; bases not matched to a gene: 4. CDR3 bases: TGTGCCAGCAGCTTGGACAGGGGAGGTACTGAAGCTTTCTTT. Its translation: CASSLDRGGTEAFF. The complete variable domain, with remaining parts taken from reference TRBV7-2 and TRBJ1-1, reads GAGVSQSPSNKVTEKGKDVELRCDPISGHTALYWYRQSLGQGLEFLIYFQGNSAPDKSGLPSDRFSAERTGGSVSTLTIQRTQQEDSAVYLCASSLDRGGTEAFFGQGTRLTVV.

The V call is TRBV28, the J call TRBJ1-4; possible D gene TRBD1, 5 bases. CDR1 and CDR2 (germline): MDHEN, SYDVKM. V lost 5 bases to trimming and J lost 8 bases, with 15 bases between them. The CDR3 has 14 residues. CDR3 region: CASSPGPDREKLFF. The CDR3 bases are TGTGCCAGCAGTCCGGGGCCCGATCGCGAAAAACTGTTTTTT.

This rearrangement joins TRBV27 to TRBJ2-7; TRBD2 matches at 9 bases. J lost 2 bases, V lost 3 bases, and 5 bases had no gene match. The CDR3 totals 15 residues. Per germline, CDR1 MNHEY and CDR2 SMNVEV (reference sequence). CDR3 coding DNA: TGTGCCAGCAGTTTCCGGCTAGCGGGACCCTACGAGCAGTACTTC. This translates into CASSFRLAGPYEQYF.

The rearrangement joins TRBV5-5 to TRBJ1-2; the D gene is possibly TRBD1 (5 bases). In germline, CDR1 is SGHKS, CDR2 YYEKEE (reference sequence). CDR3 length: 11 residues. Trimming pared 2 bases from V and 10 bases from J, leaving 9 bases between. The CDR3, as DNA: TGTGCCAGCAGCTTACAGGACTTCTACACCTTC. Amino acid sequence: CASSLQDFYTF.

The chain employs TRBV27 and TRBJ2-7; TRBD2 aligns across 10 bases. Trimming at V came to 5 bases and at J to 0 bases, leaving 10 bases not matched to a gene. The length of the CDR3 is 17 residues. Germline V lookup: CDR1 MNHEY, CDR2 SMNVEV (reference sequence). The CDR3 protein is CASSRRTSGMSSYEQYF. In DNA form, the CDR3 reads TGTGCCAGCAGTAGGCGGACTAGCGGAATGAGCTCCTACGAGCAGTACTTC.

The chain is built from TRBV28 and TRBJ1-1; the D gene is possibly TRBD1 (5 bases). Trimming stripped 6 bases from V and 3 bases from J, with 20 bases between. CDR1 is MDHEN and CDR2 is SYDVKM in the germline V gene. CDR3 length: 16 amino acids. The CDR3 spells CASRSHLAGRDTEAFF. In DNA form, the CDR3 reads TGTGCCAGCAGATCTCATCTAGCAGGGCGAGACACTGAAGCTTTCTTT.

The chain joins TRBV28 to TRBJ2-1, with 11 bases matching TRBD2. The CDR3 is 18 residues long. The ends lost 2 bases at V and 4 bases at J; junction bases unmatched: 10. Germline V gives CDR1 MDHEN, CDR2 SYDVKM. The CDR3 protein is CASSLLAGGSLKYNEQFF. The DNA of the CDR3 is TGTGCCAGCAGTTTACTAGCGGGGGGTTCTCTTAAGTACAATGAGCAGTTCTTC.

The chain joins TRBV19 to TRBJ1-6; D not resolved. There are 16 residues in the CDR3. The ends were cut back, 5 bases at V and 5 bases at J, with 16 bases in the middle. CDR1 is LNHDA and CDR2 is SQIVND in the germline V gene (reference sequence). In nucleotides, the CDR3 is TGTGCCAGTAGTCCTGCCCGGACGGCCGATAATTCACCCCTCCACTTT. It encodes CASSPARTADNSPLHF.

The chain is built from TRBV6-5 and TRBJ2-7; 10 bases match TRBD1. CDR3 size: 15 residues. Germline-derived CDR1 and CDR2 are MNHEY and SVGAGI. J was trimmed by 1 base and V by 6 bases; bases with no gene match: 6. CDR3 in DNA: TGTGCCAGCAGGAATCCGGGACAGGGGTCCTACGAGCAGTACTTC. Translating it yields CASRNPGQGSYEQYF.

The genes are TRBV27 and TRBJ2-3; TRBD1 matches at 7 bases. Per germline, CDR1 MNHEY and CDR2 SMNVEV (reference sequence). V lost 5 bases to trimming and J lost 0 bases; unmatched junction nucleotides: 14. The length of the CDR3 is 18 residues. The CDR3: CASSPISSGGSSTDTQYF. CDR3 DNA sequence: TGTGCCAGCAGTCCCATATCCTCAGGGGGATCTAGCACAGATACGCAGTATTTT.

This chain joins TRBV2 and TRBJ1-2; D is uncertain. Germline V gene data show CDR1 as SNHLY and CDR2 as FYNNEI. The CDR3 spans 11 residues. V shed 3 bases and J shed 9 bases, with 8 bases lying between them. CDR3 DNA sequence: TGTGCCAGCAGTGATGTGGGAAGCTACACCTTC. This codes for CASSDVGSYTF.

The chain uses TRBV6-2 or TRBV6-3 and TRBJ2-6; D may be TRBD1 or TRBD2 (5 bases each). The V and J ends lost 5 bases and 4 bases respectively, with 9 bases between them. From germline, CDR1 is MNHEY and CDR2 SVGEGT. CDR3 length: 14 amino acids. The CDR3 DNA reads TGTGCCAGCAGTCACGGGGCGGGGGCCAACGTCCTGACTTTC. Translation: CASSHGAGANVLTF.